This T cell receptor (beta chain) was sequenced during a study of T-cell reconstitution after alpha-beta-depleted transplantation in children. CDR1 is SGHRS and CDR2 is YFSETQ in the germline V gene. The CDR3 loop spans 15 amino acids. V shed 4 bases, J shed 7 bases, and the junction held 9 bases outside the gene matches. A TCRbeta library incorporating unique molecular identifiers was prepared. TCRdb ran MiXCR on the PCR reads and lists one entry per CDR3 protein. In the table there are over 150,000 distinct CDR3 sequences, roughly 6.6% of which are singletons. This clonotype was counted between two and nine times. Its cognate antigen is unknown. General study points: TCRbeta diversity was high at day 60 in some patients (a result of surviving recipient T cells and thymic progenitors). Expanded clones from the graft, numbering several hundred, reportedly supplied alpha-beta T cells about two months after transplant. Once a year had passed after transplant, T-cell counts and diversity came mostly from newly produced T cells.

The material was PBMCs, obtained before TCRalphabeta/CD19-depleted stem cell transplant. This sequence originates from a boy aged 2 to 9 with acute lymphoblastic leukemia, due to receive a stem cell transplant. The chain links TRBV5-1 to TRBJ1-3; 9 positions match TRBD1. CDR3 DNA sequence: TGCGCCAGCAGCCCCGAGAGACAGGGGGTGAACACCATATATTTT. Its protein product is CASSPERQGVNTIYF.